Below are 12 T cell receptor beta chains sequenced from a single sample in a study of shared clonotypes between healthy human individuals. Profiling relied on immunoSEQ multiplex PCR, and the TCRdb table lists in-frame clones only, not all of them. The data hold 190,000 or so clones, with approximately 70% observed a single time. The sequencing sample was made of memory CD4+ T cells sorted from blood. Subset meaning: CD45RA-negative fraction. The receptors were sampled from a man aged 25-45 years in good health.

In nucleotides, the CDR3 is TGCAGCGTTCCCCGGGGCGGGAGCCGTTTTGAGCAGTTCTTC. Translation gives CSVPRGGSRFEQFF. The chain is built from TRBV29-1 and TRBJ2-1, with 7 bases lining up with TRBD2. V gave up 5 bases and J gave up 9 bases; unmatched junction bases: 13. The length of the CDR3 is 14 residues. Germline V gene sequence: CDR1 SQVTM, CDR2 ANQGSEA.

The chain recombines TRBV7-2 with TRBJ1-1, with D perhaps TRBD1 (6 bases). This CDR3 contains 15 residues. V lost 5 bases, J lost 2 bases, and 15 bases lay in between. Germline CDR1 SGHTA, CDR2 FQGNSA. In nucleotides, the CDR3 is TGTGCCAGCAGCCTGCTTGGGGGCCTAAACACTGAAGCTTTCTTT. Translated, it gives CASSLLGGLNTEAFF.

The CDR3 loop is CASSQQGRTEAFF. As DNA, the CDR3 is TGCGCCAGCAGCCAACAGGGGCGGACTGAAGCTTTCTTT. The J gene is TRBJ1-1, the V gene TRBV4-1, with a possible D match to TRBD1 (6 bases). Germline values: CDR1 MGHRA, CDR2 YSYEKL. Trimming cost V 2 bases and J 5 bases, with 9 bases left between them. The CDR3 has 13 amino acids.

V and J are TRBV27 and TRBJ2-7; 9 bases agree with TRBD2. The V gene's germline CDR1 is MNHEY and CDR2 SMNVEV (reference sequence). This CDR3 has 14 residues. V shed 8 bases and J 0 bases; nucleotides not matched to a gene: 5. CDR3: CASRRLADSYEQYF. Here the CDR3 DNA reads TGTGCCAGCCGCCGACTAGCGGACTCCTACGAGCAGTACTTC.

The chain employs TRBV18 and TRBJ2-5; D is unclear. Germline V gives CDR1 KGHSH, CDR2 LQKENI. With 6 bases removed from V and 2 bases from J, the gap between germline ends came to 10 bases. This CDR3 comprises 13 residues. The CDR3 loop reads CASSPRLQETQYF. The DNA for the CDR3 is TGTGCCAGCTCCCCCCGACTTCAAGAGACCCAGTACTTC.

The chain uses TRBV6-1 and TRBJ2-7; D uncertain. The length of the CDR3 is 11 residues. V lost 6 bases to trimming and J lost 5 bases, with 8 bases between them. Looked up from germline, CDR1 is MNHNS and CDR2 is SASEGT. The CDR3 DNA reads as TGTGCCAGCAGGGAAACCCACGAGCAGTACTTC. It encodes CASRETHEQYF.

This clone was picked up one time. The genes are TRBV28 and TRBJ1-2; D gene unclear. V was pared by 3 bases and J by 2 bases, with 10 bases between. From germline, CDR1 is MDHEN and CDR2 SYDVKM. This CDR3 is 14 amino acids long. CDR3 bases: TGTGCCAGCAGTTTGCCCGAGGGAAACTATGGCTACACCTTC. Protein: CASSLPEGNYGYTF.

Written as DNA, the CDR3 is TGTGCCAGTAGTATTTATGGGGGGTCCTACAATGAGCAGTTCTTC. Its protein is CASSIYGGSYNEQFF. This sequence joins TRBV19 and TRBJ2-1; D is perhaps TRBD2 (6 bases). CDR1 and CDR2 (germline): LNHDA, SQIVND (reference sequence). The V end was cut by 3 bases, the J end by 1 base, with 10 bases between. The CDR3 loop spans 15 amino acids.

This rearrangement joins TRBV6-5 to TRBJ2-7; D tentatively reads TRBD1 or TRBD2 (5 bases each). The germline V and J ends were trimmed by 10 bases and 2 bases, with 9 bases remaining between them. Germline values: CDR1 MNHEY, CDR2 SVGAGI. The CDR3 is 11 amino acids. CDR3 amino acids: CATGTPYEQYF. CDR3 nucleotide sequence: TGTGCCACCGGGACGCCCTACGAGCAGTACTTC.

J is TRBJ2-5 and V is TRBV5-4; unclear D gene. V dropped 0 bases and J dropped 5 bases, with 2 bases sitting between them. This CDR3 contains 11 residues. Germline CDR1 reads SGHNT; CDR2 reads YYREEE (reference sequence). For the CDR3, the DNA is TGTGCCAGCAGCTTGGCGGAGACCCAGTACTTC. This sequence encodes CASSLAETQYF. Using reference TRBV5-4 and TRBJ2-5 for the parts outside the CDR3, the full variable domain is ETGVTQSPTHLIKTRGQQVTLRCSSQSGHNTVSWYQQALGQGPQFIFQYYREEENGRGNFPPRFSGLQFPNYSSELNVNALELDDSALYLCASSLAETQYFGPGTRLLVL.

The chain recombines TRBV27 with TRBJ2-1, with D perhaps matching TRBD2 (7 bases). V dropped 1 base and J dropped 9 bases, with 13 bases sitting between them. The length of the CDR3 is 14 residues. Germline-derived CDR1 and CDR2 are MNHEY and SMNVEV (reference sequence). The CDR3 sequence: CASSLLGEGGEQFF. The CDR3 bases are TGTGCCAGCAGTTTATTGGGGGAGGGGGGTGAGCAGTTCTTC.

The chain recombines TRBV14 with TRBJ2-2; 9 nucleotides align to TRBD2. The CDR3 covers 15 residues. The V and J ends lost 4 bases and 7 bases, in that order; junction bases with no gene match: 7. From germline, CDR1 is SGHDN and CDR2 FVKESK. The CDR3 loop reads CASSLWTSEGGELFF. CDR3 coding DNA: TGTGCCAGCAGCCTTTGGACTAGCGAAGGCGGGGAGCTGTTTTTT.